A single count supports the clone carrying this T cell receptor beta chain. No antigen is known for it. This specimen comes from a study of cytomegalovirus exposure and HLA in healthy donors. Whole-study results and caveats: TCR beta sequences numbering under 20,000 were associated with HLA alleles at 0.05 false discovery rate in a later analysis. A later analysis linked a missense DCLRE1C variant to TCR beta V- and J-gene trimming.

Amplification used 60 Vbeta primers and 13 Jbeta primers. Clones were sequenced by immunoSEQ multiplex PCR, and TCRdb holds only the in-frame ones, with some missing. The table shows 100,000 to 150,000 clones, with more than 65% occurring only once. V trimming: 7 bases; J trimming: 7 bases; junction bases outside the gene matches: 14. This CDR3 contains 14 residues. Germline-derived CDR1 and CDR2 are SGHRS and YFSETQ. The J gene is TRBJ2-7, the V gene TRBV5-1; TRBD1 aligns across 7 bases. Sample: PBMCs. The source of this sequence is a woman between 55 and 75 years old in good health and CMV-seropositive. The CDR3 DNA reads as TGCGCCAGCGGTATAGGAACAGGGGCAGGGGAGCAGTACTTC. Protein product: CASGIGTGAGEQYF. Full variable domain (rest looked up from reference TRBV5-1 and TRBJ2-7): KAGVTQTPRYLIKTRGQQVTLSCSPISGHRSVSWYQQTPGQGLQFLFEYFSETQRNKGNFPGRFSGRQFSNSRSEMNVSTLELGDSALYLCASGIGTGAGEQYFGPGTRLTVT.